This entry lists 6 T cell receptor beta chains sequenced from one sample in a study of shared clonotypes between healthy human individuals. Libraries were prepared by immunoSEQ multiplex PCR; TCRdb keeps only in-frame clonotypes and omits some of them. The sample shows roughly 500,000 clones, about 96% of them seen only once. The sequenced sample was naive CD4+ T cells sorted from blood. The subset: CD45RA+ positively selected. Source of these receptors: a woman aged 30 to 39 in good health.

The table lists this clone with a count of one. The V call is TRBV7-9, the J call TRBJ2-7, with a tentative D call TRBD2 (6 bases). The V end lost 6 bases, the J end lost 6 bases, and 9 bases lay between the germline ends. The CDR3 runs to 11 residues. CDR1 is SEHNR, CDR2 FQNEAQ, per germline (reference sequence). This chain's CDR3 is CASRTGGEQYF. Here the CDR3 DNA reads TGTGCCAGCAGGACCGGGGGCGAGCAGTACTTC.

On this clone itself: Additional DNA sequences in this sample encode the identical CDR3. In DNA form, the CDR3 reads TGTGCCAGCAGCTTAGGGGGTTCACCCCTCCACTTT. Translating gives CASSLGGSPLHF. The rearrangement joins TRBV28 to TRBJ1-6; TRBD1 might be the D (6 bases). The V end lost 6 bases, the J end lost 9 bases, and 9 bases lay between the germline ends. The CDR3 spans 12 residues. From germline, CDR1 is MDHEN and CDR2 SYDVKM.

The chain carries TRBV6-6 and TRBJ2-7; the match to TRBD2 covers 8 bases. V lost 2 bases and J lost 2; bases outside the gene matches: 5. Germline lookup yields CDR1 MNHNY and CDR2 SVGAGI (reference sequence). This CDR3 is 15 amino acids long. CDR3: CASSYGAGGTYEQYF. Written as DNA, the CDR3 is TGTGCCAGCAGTTACGGGGCGGGAGGAACCTACGAGCAGTACTTC.

The rearrangement joins TRBV7-8 to TRBJ2-5, with 12 bases fitting TRBD2. The CDR3 runs to 18 residues. V lost 1 base and J lost 3; bases outside the gene matches: 9. CDR1 and CDR2 (germline): SGHVS, FQNEAQ. The CDR3 DNA sequence: TGTGCCAGCAGCTTAGGGCGACTAGCGGGAGCGGTAAAAGAGACCCAGTACTTC. This gives the protein CASSLGRLAGAVKETQYF.

The V call is TRBV10-3, the J call TRBJ2-1; no firm D call. The CDR3 contains 13 residues. Germline CDR1 is ENHRY and CDR2 is SYGVKD. Trimming removed 7 bases at V and 1 base at J, with 8 bases between. CDR3 sequence (DNA): TGTGCCATCATGACGTCGTCCTACAATGAGCAGTTCTTC. It codes for CAIMTSSYNEQFF.

V gene TRBV27 combines with J gene TRBJ1-2, with 8 bases that match TRBD1. The CDR3 runs to 15 residues. The trim removed 3 bases at V and 8 bases at J, leaving 11 bases unmatched. CDR1 and CDR2 from the germline V gene are MNHEY and SMNVEV (reference sequence). CDR3 sequence reads: CASSFFGQGALGYTF. CDR3 sequence (DNA): TGTGCCAGCAGTTTTTTTGGGCAGGGGGCGCTCGGCTACACCTTC.